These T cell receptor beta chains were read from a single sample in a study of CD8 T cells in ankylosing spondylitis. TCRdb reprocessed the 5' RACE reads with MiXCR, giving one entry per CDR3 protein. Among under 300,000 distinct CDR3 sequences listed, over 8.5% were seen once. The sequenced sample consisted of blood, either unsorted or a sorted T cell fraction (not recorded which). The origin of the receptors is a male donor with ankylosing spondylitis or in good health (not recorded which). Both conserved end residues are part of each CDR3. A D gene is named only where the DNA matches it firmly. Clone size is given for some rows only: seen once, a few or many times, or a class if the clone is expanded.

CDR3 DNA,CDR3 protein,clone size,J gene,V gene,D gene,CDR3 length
TGTGCCAGCGGAGGACAGGGCACCTACCATGAAGCTTTCTTT,CASGGQGTYHEAFF,many,TRBJ1-1,TRBV2,TRBD1,14
TGTGCCAGCAGTGAGCAGGGGGCAGACTACAATGAGCAGTTCTTC,CASSEQGADYNEQFF,many,TRBJ2-1,TRBV6-1,TRBD1,15
TGCAGTGCTGGCACCGGGACAGGGTTCACAGATACGCAGTATTTT,CSAGTGTGFTDTQYF,many,TRBJ2-3,TRBV20-1,TRBD1,15
TGTGCCAGCAGTTTAGGAGGGACAGGGAACACCATATATTTT,CASSLGGTGNTIYF,many,TRBJ1-3,TRBV28,TRBD1,14
TGTGCCAGCAGTTACAGGACTAGTAGAGGTGAGCAGTTCTTC,CASSYRTSRGEQFF,few,TRBJ2-1,TRBV6-5,TRBD2,14
TGCAGTGCTCGCACCGGGACAGGGGAATACGAGCAGTACTTC,CSARTGTGEYEQYF,many,TRBJ2-7,TRBV20-1,TRBD1,14
TGCGCCAGCAGCTTGGACAAGGACATTAGCACAGATACGCAGTATTTT,CASSLDKDISTDTQYF,many,TRBJ2-3,TRBV5-1,-,16
TGTGCCACCAGCAGAGATATGGGAGATACGCAGTATTTT,CATSRDMGDTQYF,many,TRBJ2-3,TRBV15,-,13
TGTGCCAGCACCCGCGGGTACCAAGAGACCCAGTACTTC,CASTRGYQETQYF,many,TRBJ2-5,TRBV5-6,-,13
TGTGCCAGCAGCTCTGCCGAGGATACGCAGTATTTT,CASSSAEDTQYF,few,TRBJ2-3,TRBV7-2,-,12
TGCGCCAGCAGCCATCCTTTACAACCGGGACGGAAGACTAGCACAGATACGCAGTATTTT,CASSHPLQPGRKTSTDTQYF,many,TRBJ2-3,TRBV4-1,-,20
TGTGCCAGCATTTCTCAGGGCGACACTGAAGCTTTCTTT,CASISQGDTEAFF,many,TRBJ1-1,TRBV12-3/TRBV12-4,-,13
TGCGCCAGCAGCTTTGATGGGGGGGCCTACAATGAGCAGTTCTTC,CASSFDGGAYNEQFF,many,TRBJ2-1,TRBV5-1,TRBD2,15
TGCAGTGCTAGACCCTCGGTTGCGGAGACCCAGTACTTC,CSARPSVAETQYF,many,TRBJ2-5,TRBV20-1,-,13
TGCGCCAGCAGCTTGGCGACAACCGGGACAATATTCTTC,CASSLATTGTIFF,many,TRBJ2-7,TRBV5-1,-,13
TGTGCCAGCTCCGAGGGTTTCTGGGACCAACACGGGCCGCGGAGGTCGGAGACCCAGTACTTC,CASSEGFWDQHGPRRSETQYF,-,TRBJ2-5,TRBV13,-,21
TGTGCCATCAGTGAGTCGAGATTAGCCGGAACACACGAGCAGTACTTC,CAISESRLAGTHEQYF,many,TRBJ2-7,TRBV10-3,-,16
TGCGCCAGCAGCCCAGGGGGGAAGAACACTGAAGCTTTCTTT,CASSPGGKNTEAFF,-,TRBJ1-1,TRBV5-1,TRBD1,14
TGTGCCAGCAGCAAAAGATGGGGGTACGAGCAGTACTTC,CASSKRWGYEQYF,few,TRBJ2-7,TRBV21-1,-,13
TGCAGTGCTAGAGGACGACTAGGCGAGCGGGAGTATCCGCAGTATTTT,CSARGRLGEREYPQYF,many,TRBJ2-3,TRBV20-1,TRBD2,16
TGTGCCAGCAGCTACAGCTTTCAGCGGTCCTACGAGCAGTACTTC,CASSYSFQRSYEQYF,many,TRBJ2-7,TRBV6-5,-,15
TGCGCCAGCAGCTCAGGACTAGCGGGAGCGGATGAGCAGTTCTTC,CASSSGLAGADEQFF,many,TRBJ2-1,TRBV5-1,TRBD2,15
TGTGCCAGCAGTCGGCGTCGAGGGCTAGCGGAAAACATTCAGTACTTC,CASSRRRGLAENIQYF,many,TRBJ2-4,TRBV12-3/TRBV12-4,TRBD2,16
TGTGCCAGCAGTGACGGGACTAGCGGGGCACATGAGCAGTTCTTC,CASSDGTSGAHEQFF,many,TRBJ2-1,TRBV6-4,TRBD2,15
TGCAGTGCTCTCCAAGATACGCAGTATTTT,CSALQDTQYF,many,TRBJ2-3,TRBV20-1,-,10
TGTGCCAGCAGCTTAGCCAGGGGAGAGATGGATGAGCAGTTCTTC,CASSLARGEMDEQFF,few,TRBJ2-1,TRBV7-8,-,15
TGTGCCAGCAGCCAGGGGCTGGTTCATGGCTACACCTTC,CASSQGLVHGYTF,once,TRBJ1-2,TRBV12-3/TRBV12-4,-,13
TGTGCCATCAGTGAGTCCCAATACAATGAGCAGTTCTTC,CAISESQYNEQFF,few,TRBJ2-1,TRBV10-3,-,13
TGTGCCAGCAGCGGACAGGGCTATGGCTACACCTTC,CASSGQGYGYTF,few,TRBJ1-2,TRBV6-6,TRBD1,12
TGTGCCAGCAGCCGCGGACTAGCGGCCAACACAGATACGCAGTATTTT,CASSRGLAANTDTQYF,many,TRBJ2-3,TRBV12-3/TRBV12-4,TRBD2,16
TGTGCCAGCAAACTACAAGGCGGCAATGAGCAGTTCTTC,CASKLQGGNEQFF,many,TRBJ2-1,TRBV7-2,-,13
TGCAGTGCTATAGGAATTGGCGTTACAGGGGCGAACACTGAAGCTTTCTTT,CSAIGIGVTGANTEAFF,many,TRBJ1-1,TRBV20-1,TRBD1,17
TGTGCCAGCAGCTTCGCCGGGACGGGCACAGATACGCAGTATTTT,CASSFAGTGTDTQYF,few,TRBJ2-3,TRBV7-2,-,15
TGTGCCAGCAGTCCTGGGACTAGCGGGAGCCGGGAGCTGTTTTTT,CASSPGTSGSRELFF,many,TRBJ2-2,TRBV3-1,TRBD2,15
TGCGCCAGCAGCTTGGAGGGGGGACTAGACTACAATGAGCAGTTCTTC,CASSLEGGLDYNEQFF,many,TRBJ2-1,TRBV5-1,TRBD2,16
TGCGCCAGCGGCACCGTCCAAGAGACCCAGTACTTC,CASGTVQETQYF,-,TRBJ2-5,TRBV5-1,-,12
TGCTGGGCTAGGGCTCCGGGTTGTAGCGGGGGTTTCTCAGATACGCAGTATTTT,CWARAPGCSGGFSDTQYF,-,TRBJ2-3,TRBV20-1,TRBD2,18
TGTGCCAGCAGTTTACGAGGGGAACTCACAGATACGCAGTATTTT,CASSLRGELTDTQYF,many,TRBJ2-3,TRBV27,-,15
TGTGCCAGCAGCAGAGCCGCTAGGACTAGCGGGGGAGAGACCCAGTACTTC,CASSRAARTSGGETQYF,-,TRBJ2-5,TRBV3-1,TRBD2,17
TGTGCCAGCAGTTACTACAGGGAGGACACCGGGGAGCTGTTTTTT,CASSYYREDTGELFF,-,TRBJ2-2,TRBV6-5,-,15
TGCGCCAGCAGCGAAACAGGGACCGGTCAGCCCCAGCATTTT,CASSETGTGQPQHF,many,TRBJ1-5,TRBV10-2,-,14
TGCAGTGCTAGGGCACAGGGATACACTGAAGCTTTCTTT,CSARAQGYTEAFF,few,TRBJ1-1,TRBV20-1,-,13
TGCAGTGCTAGGGAACTAGCGGGGGTCGAGCAGTACTTC,CSARELAGVEQYF,many,TRBJ2-7,TRBV20-1,TRBD2,13
TGCAGTGCTAGAACTAGCGGGGAGGCTTCCGAGCAGTACTTC,CSARTSGEASEQYF,-,TRBJ2-7,TRBV20-1,TRBD2,14
TGTGCCAGCAAGAACGACAGGACCTACAATGAGCAGTTCTTC,CASKNDRTYNEQFF,many,TRBJ2-1,TRBV7-2,-,14